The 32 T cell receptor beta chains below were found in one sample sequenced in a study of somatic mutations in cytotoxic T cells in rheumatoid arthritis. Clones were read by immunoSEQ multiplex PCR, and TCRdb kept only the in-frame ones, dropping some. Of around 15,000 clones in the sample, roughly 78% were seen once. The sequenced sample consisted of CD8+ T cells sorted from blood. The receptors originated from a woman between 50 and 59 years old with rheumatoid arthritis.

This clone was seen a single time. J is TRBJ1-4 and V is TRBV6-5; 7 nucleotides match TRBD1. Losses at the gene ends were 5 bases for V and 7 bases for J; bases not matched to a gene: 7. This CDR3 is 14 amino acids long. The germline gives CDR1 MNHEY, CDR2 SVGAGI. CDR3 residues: CASSLMTGSEKLFF. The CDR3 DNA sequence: TGTGCCAGCAGTCTGATGACAGGGTCTGAAAAACTGTTTTTT.

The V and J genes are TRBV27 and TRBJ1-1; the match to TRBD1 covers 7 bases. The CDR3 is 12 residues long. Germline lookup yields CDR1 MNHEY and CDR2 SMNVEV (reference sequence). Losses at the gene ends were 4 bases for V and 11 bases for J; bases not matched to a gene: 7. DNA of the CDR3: TGTGCCAGCAGTTCTACAGGGGCGGTGGCTTTCTTT. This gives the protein CASSSTGAVAFF.

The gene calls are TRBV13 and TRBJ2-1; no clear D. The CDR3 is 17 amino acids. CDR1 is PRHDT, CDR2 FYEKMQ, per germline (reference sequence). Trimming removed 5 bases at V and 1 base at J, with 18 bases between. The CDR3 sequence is CASSITGDWSSYNEQFF. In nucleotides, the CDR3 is TGTGCCAGCAGCATTACCGGAGACTGGAGTTCCTACAATGAGCAGTTCTTC. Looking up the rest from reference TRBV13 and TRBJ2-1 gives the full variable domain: AAGVIQSPRHLIKEKRETATLKCYPIPRHDTVYWYQQGPGQDPQFLISFYEKMQSDKGSIPDRFSAQQFSDYHSELNMSSLELGDSALYFCASSITGDWSSYNEQFFGPGTRLTVL.

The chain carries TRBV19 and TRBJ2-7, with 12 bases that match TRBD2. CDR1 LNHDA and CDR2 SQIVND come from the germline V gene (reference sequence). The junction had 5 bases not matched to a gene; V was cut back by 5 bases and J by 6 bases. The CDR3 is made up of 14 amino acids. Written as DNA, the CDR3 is TGTGCCAGTAGTCCCCGACTAGCGGGAGTCGAGCAGTACTTC. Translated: CASSPRLAGVEQYF.

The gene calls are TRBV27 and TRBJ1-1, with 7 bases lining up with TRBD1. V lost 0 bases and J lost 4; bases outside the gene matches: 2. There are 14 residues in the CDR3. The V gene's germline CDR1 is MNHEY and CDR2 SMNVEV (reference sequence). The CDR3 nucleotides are TGTGCCAGCAGTTTATCGACAGGGCCCACTGAAGCTTTCTTT. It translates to CASSLSTGPTEAFF.

The CDR3 sequence is CASSRNTGELFF. DNA for the CDR3: TGTGCCAGCAGTCGGAACACCGGGGAGCTGTTTTTT. The rearrangement uses TRBV6-1 and TRBJ2-2; D ambiguous. The V gene lost 5 bases and the J gene lost 1 base, with 2 bases spanning the gap. CDR3 length: 12 amino acids. Germline V CDR1 and CDR2: MNHNS, SASEGT.

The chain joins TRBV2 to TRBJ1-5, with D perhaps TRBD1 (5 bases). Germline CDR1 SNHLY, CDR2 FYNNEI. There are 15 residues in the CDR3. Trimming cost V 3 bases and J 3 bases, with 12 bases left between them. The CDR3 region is CASSDGAGPNQPQHF. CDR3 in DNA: TGTGCCAGCAGTGACGGGGCCGGTCCCAATCAGCCCCAGCATTTT.

The CDR3 spells CASSFVGNEQFF. The CDR3, as DNA: TGTGCCAGCAGTTTCGTTGGCAATGAGCAGTTCTTC. V usage is TRBV28 and J usage is TRBJ2-1; D call uncertain. This CDR3 spans 12 amino acids. The ends were cut back, 3 bases at V and 6 bases at J, with 6 bases in the middle. CDR1 is MDHEN and CDR2 is SYDVKM in the germline V gene. The full variable domain, rest sourced from reference TRBV28 and TRBJ2-1, is DVKVTQSSRYLVKRTGEKVFLECVQDMDHENMFWYRQDPGLGLRLIYFSYDVKMKEKGDIPEGYSVSREKKERFSLILESASTNQTSMYLCASSFVGNEQFFGPGTRLTVL.

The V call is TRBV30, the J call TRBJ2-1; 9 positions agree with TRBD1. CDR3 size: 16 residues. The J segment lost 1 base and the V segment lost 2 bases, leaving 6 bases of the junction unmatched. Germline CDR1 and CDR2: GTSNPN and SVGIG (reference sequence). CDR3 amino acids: CAWSTPGQGSYNEQFF. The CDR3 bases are TGTGCCTGGAGTACTCCGGGACAGGGTTCCTACAATGAGCAGTTCTTC.

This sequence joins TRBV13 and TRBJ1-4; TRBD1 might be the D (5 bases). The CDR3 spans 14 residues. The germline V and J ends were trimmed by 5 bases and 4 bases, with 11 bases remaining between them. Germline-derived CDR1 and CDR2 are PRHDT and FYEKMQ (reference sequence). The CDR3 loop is CASSQGRLNEKLFF. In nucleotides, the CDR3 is TGTGCCAGCAGCCAGGGACGGCTTAATGAAAAACTGTTTTTT.

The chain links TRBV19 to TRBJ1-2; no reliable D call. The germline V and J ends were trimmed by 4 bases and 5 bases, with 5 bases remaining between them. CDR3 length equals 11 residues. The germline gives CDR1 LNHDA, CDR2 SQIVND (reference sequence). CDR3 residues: CASSNIYGYTF. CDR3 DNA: TGTGCCAGTAGTAACATTTATGGCTACACCTTC.

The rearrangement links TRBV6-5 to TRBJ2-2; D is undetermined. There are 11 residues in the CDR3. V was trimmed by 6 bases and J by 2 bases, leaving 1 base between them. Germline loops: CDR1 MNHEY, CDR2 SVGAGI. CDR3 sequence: CASRNTGELFF. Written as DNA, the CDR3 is TGTGCCAGCAGAAACACCGGGGAGCTGTTTTTT.

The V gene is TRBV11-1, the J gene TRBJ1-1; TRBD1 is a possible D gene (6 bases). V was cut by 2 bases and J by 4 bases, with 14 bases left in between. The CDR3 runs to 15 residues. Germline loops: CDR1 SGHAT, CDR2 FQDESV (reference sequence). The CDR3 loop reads CASSLTQGRFTEAFF. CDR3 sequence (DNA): TGTGCCAGCAGCTTAACCCAGGGGCGTTTCACTGAAGCTTTCTTT.

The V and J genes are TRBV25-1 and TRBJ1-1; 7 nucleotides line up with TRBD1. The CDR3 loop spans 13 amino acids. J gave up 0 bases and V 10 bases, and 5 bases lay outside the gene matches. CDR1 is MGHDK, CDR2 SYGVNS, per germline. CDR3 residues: CATRGDMNTEAFF. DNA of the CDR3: TGTGCCACCAGGGGGGACATGAACACTGAAGCTTTCTTT.

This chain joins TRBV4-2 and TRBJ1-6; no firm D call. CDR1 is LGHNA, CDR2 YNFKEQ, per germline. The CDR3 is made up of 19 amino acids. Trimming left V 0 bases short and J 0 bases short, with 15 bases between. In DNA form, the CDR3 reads TGTGCCAGCAGCCAAGAGACCGCGACACAAAGCTCCTATAATTCACCCCTCCACTTT. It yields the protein CASSQETATQSSYNSPLHF.

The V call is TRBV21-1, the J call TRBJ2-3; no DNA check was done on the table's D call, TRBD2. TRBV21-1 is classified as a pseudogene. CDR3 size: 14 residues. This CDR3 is CASRTSIRTDTQYF. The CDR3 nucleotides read TGTGCCAGCAGGACTAGCATTCGCACAGATACGCAGTATTTT.

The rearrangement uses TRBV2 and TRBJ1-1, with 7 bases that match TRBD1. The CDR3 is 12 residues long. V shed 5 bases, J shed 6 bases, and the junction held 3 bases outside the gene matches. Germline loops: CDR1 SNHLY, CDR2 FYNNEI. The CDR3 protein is CASSSGGAEAFF. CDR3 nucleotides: TGTGCCAGCAGTTCAGGGGGGGCTGAAGCTTTCTTT.

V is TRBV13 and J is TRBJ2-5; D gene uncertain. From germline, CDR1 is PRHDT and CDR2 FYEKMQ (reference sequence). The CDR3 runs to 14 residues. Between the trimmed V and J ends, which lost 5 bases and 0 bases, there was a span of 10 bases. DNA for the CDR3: TGTGCCAGCAGCACCACACAGAACCAAGAGACCCAGTACTTC. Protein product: CASSTTQNQETQYF.

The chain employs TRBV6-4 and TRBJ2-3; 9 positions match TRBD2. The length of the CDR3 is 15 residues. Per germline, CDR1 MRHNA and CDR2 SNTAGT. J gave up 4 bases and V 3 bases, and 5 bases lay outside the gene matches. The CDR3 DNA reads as TGTGCCAGCAGTGAGCAAGCGGGGGGCTCAGATACGCAGTATTTT. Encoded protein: CASSEQAGGSDTQYF.

CDR3 loop: CASSLGGRVYEQYF. CDR3 bases: TGTGCCAGCAGTTTGGGCGGGAGGGTGTACGAGCAGTACTTC. The chain uses TRBV28 and TRBJ2-7; TRBD2 agrees at 9 bases. After removal of 3 bases from V and 4 bases from J, the junction contained 4 bases not matched to a gene. Per the germline V gene, CDR1 is MDHEN and CDR2 is SYDVKM. This CDR3 contains 14 residues.

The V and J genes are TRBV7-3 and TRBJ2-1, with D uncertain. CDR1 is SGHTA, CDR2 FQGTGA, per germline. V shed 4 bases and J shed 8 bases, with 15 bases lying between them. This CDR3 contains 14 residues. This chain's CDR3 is CASSSIGAADEQFF. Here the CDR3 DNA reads TGTGCCAGCAGCTCCATCGGAGCAGCTGATGAGCAGTTCTTC.

This chain's CDR3 is CASSRTRGTGQPQHF. Here the CDR3 DNA reads TGTGCCAGCAGCCGCACCCGAGGGACGGGGCAGCCCCAGCATTTT. The V and J genes are TRBV4-2 and TRBJ1-5, with D maybe TRBD1 (5 bases). This CDR3 contains 15 residues. Germline values: CDR1 LGHNA, CDR2 YNFKEQ. Trimming cost V 4 bases and J 7 bases, with 17 bases left between them.

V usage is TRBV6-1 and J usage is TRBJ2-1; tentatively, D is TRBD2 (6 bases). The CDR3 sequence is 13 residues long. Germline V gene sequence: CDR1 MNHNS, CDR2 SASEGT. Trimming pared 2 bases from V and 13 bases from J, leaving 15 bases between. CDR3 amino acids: CASSESSGVDQFF. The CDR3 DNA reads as TGTGCCAGCAGTGAATCGTCGGGAGTAGATCAGTTCTTC.

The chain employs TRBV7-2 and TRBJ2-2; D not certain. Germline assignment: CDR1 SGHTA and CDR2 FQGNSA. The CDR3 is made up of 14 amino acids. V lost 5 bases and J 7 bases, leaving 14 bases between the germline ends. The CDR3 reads CASSPSLWIGELFF. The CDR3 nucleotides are TGTGCCAGCAGCCCCAGTTTGTGGATCGGGGAGCTGTTTTTT.

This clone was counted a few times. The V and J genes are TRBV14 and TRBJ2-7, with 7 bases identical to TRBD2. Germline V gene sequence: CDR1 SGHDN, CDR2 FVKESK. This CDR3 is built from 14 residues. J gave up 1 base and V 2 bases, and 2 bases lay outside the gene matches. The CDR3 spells CASSQWGGSYEQYF. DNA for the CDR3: TGTGCCAGCAGCCAATGGGGGGGGTCCTACGAGCAGTACTTC.

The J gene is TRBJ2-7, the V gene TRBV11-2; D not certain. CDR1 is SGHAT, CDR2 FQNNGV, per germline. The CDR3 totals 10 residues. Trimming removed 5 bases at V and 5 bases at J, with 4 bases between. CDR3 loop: CASSGNEQYF. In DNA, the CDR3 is TGTGCCAGCAGCGGGAACGAGCAGTACTTC.

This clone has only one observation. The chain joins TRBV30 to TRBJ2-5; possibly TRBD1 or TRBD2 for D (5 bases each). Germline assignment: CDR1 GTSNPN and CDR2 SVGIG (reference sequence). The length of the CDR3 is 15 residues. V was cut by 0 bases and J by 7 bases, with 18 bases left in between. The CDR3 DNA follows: TGTGCCTGGAGTGTTATCGGGACGGCAGGGAGGACCCAGTACTTC. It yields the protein CAWSVIGTAGRTQYF.

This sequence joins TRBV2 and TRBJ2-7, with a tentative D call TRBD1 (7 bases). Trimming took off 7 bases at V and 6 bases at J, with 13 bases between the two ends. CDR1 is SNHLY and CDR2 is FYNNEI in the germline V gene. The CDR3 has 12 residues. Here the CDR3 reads CASTQGGTEQYF. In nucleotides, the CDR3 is TGTGCCAGCACCCAGGGGGGAACCGAGCAGTACTTC.

This CDR3 is CSVIAATYNEQFF. The DNA of the CDR3 is TGCAGCGTAATAGCGGCCACCTACAATGAGCAGTTCTTC. V is TRBV29-1 and J is TRBJ2-1; D might be TRBD2 (6 bases). The V end lost 6 bases, the J end lost 2 bases, and 11 bases lay between the germline ends. From germline, CDR1 is SQVTM and CDR2 ANQGSEA. This CDR3 is 13 amino acids long.

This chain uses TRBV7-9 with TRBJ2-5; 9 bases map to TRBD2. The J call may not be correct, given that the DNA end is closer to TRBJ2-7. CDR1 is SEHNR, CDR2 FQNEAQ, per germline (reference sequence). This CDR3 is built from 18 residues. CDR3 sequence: CASSTSGSGSWSSYEQYF. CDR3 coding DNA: TGTGCCAGCAGCACCTCAGGTAGCGGGAGTTGGAGCTCCTACGAGCAGTACTTC.

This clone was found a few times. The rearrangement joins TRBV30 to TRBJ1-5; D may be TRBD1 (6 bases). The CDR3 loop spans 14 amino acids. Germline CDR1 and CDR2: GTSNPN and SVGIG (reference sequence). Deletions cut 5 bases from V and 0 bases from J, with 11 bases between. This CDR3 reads CAWDGQNSNQPQHF. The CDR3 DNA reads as TGTGCCTGGGACGGACAGAATAGCAATCAGCCCCAGCATTTT.

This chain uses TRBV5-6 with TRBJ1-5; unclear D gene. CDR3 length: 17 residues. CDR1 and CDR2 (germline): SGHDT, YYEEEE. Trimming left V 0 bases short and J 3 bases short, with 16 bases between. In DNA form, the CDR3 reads TGTGCCAGCAGCTTGGCGGCGCGAGGAGATTCCAATCAGCCCCAGCATTTT. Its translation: CASSLAARGDSNQPQHF.